This T cell receptor (beta chain) was documented in a study of blood T cell repertoires in COVID-19. This CDR3 contains 14 residues. Germline-derived CDR1 and CDR2 are MNHNY and SVGAGI (reference sequence). The V gene end was trimmed by 6 bases and the J gene end by 6 bases; junction bases not matched to a gene: 8. The data were produced by immunoSEQ multiplex PCR, yet TCRdb's version contains in-frame clones alone and is incomplete. The table has roughly 300,000 clones, approximately 93% seen once; the top ten hold 2% to 2.5%. This chain uses TRBV6-6 with TRBJ1-5, with TRBD1 matching over 7 bases. Sequenced: peripheral blood. The source is a woman in her twenties or thirties with COVID-19, enrolled during active disease. The CDR3 is CASRTGVIAQPQHF. CDR3 bases: TGTGCCAGCAGAACAGGGGTTATTGCTCAGCCCCAGCATTTT.